The clone carrying this TCR beta chain was seen only a few times. Its specificity is not known. With 2 bases clipped from V and 5 bases from J, the junction kept 4 bases outside the gene matches. The CDR3 is 15 residues long. The data belong to a study of T cells in Graves' hyperthyroidism and ophthalmopathy. TCR beta CDR3 regions were amplified from RNA transcripts. During a first-round RT-PCR of the TCR CDR3, the HTBI primer set was used. TCRdb itself ran the multiplex PCR reads through MiXCR, one entry per CDR3 protein. The sample has 450,000 to 650,000 distinct CDR3 sequences; 11% to 15% are singletons. Ophthalmopathy patients showed a Clinical Activity Score of at least 3, NOSPECS grade of at least 4 and duration under 3 months. Exclusion followed for patients with uncontrolled infection, other autoimmune disease, pregnancy or lactation. Each diagnosis was grounded in clinical symptoms, serum thyroxine and TRAb, thyroid ultrasound, and orbital computed tomography.

Points from the study as a whole: The majority of expanded thyroid clonotypes above 0.001 also appeared in blood.

The chain joins TRBV12-3 or TRBV12-4 to TRBJ2-1, with 9 bases that match TRBD2. The clonotype comes from a woman aged 18-30 years with Graves' ophthalmopathy. Specimen: blood. The DNA of the CDR3 is TGTGCCAGCAGTTTACGAGCGGGAGGACACAATGAGCAGTTCTTC. It translates to CASSLRAGGHNEQFF.